This T cell receptor (beta chain) is from a study of T cells in Graves' hyperthyroidism and ophthalmopathy. This clonotype was observed many times. Disease duration under 2 months; hyperthyroidism patients were aged 18 to 65. Thyroid ultrasound and orbital computed tomography, with clinical symptoms and serum thyroxine and TRAb, informed diagnoses. TCR beta CDR3 regions were amplified from RNA. In the first-round RT-PCR of the TCR CDR3, the HTBI primer set was used. TCRdb recomputed calls from the multiplex PCR reads with MiXCR, one row per CDR3 protein. This sample has some 180,000 distinct CDR3 sequences, with approximately 15% found just once. Between the trimmed V and J ends, which lost 3 bases and 0 bases, there was a span of 12 bases. Germline lookup yields CDR1 SNHLY and CDR2 FYNNEI. This CDR3 is 16 amino acids long.

This TCR came from a woman in her forties or fifties with Graves' hyperthyroidism. J is TRBJ1-5 and V is TRBV2; the D is unclear. Sequenced sample: blood. The CDR3 DNA follows: TGTGCCAGCAGTGACGGAAGTACCTATAGCAATCAGCCCCAGCATTTT. This gives the protein CASSDGSTYSNQPQHF.